The TCR beta chain described here comes from a study of tumor and adjacent non-tumor tissue in lung cancer. Study-wide results and caveats: Significantly higher TCR diversity was found in tumor than normal lung.

Of note for this clonotype: Its antigen is still unknown. With a much larger clone just one base away, this may be a read error.

CDR3 length equals 14 residues. Germline V gene lookup returns CDR1 MDHEN and CDR2 SYDVKM. A modified ARM-PCR protocol with three rounds of nested PCR amplified TCRbeta. TCRdb processed the multiplex PCR reads anew with MiXCR; each CDR3 protein has one entry. There are tens of thousands of distinct CDR3 sequences in the sample; less than 75% occur only once, and roughly 25% lies in the top ten. RNA was extracted from bulk tissue without any cell sorting. The normal lung tissue was taken more than 3 cm from the tumor edge. Donors were chemotherapy-naive, newly diagnosed lung cancer surgical patients in China, August–late 2014.

The sample was distant non-tumor lung tissue. The J gene is TRBJ2-2, the V gene TRBV28; D could derive from TRBD1 or TRBD2 (6 bases each). The receptor was derived from a woman between 50 and 59 years old with non-small cell lung cancer. This CDR3 reads CASRPSGQTGGLFF. The CDR3 DNA is TGTGCCAGCAGACCAAGCGGACAGACCGGGGGGCTGTTTTTT.